Following are 8 T cell receptor beta chains from one sample sequenced in a study of blood T cells in healthy people across ages. The authors ran a second PCR of roughly 6 to 12 cycles using a sample-barcoded 5' primer and a J-beta primer mix. TCRdb reanalysed the 5' RACE reads using MiXCR and keeps one entry per CDR3 protein. Of roughly 1,800,000 distinct CDR3 sequences detected, about 49% appear once; the ten largest clones hold around 2.1%. Material for sequencing was blood. These receptor sequences come from a woman in her forties in good health.

This clonotype has only a few counts. The chain links TRBV6-2 or TRBV6-3 to TRBJ1-2, with D maybe TRBD1 (6 bases). This CDR3 spans 13 amino acids. Germline assignment: CDR1 MNHEY and CDR2 SVGEGT. Trimming removed 4 bases from V and 7 bases from J, with 13 bases in between. CDR3: CASSFGQFAGYTF. The CDR3 DNA reads as TGTGCCAGCAGTTTTGGACAGTTTGCTGGCTACACCTTC.

The rearrangement links TRBV4-3 to TRBJ1-2; 8 bases are shared with TRBD1. V lost 3 bases to trimming and J lost 8 bases; unmatched junction nucleotides: 8. The CDR3 is 14 amino acids. Germline V gene lookup returns CDR1 LGHNA and CDR2 YSLEER. The DNA for the CDR3 is TGCGCCAGCAGCCACGACGGACAGGGAGGGGGCTACACCTTC. This encodes CASSHDGQGGGYTF.

J is TRBJ2-6 and V is TRBV28; weak D call: TRBD2 (5 bases). The CDR3 extends over 15 amino acids. The V end was cut by 7 bases, the J end by 0 bases, with 10 bases between. CDR1 and CDR2 from the germline V gene are MDHEN and SYDVKM. CDR3 in DNA: TGTGCCAGCACCCGACTAAACTCTGGGGCCAACGTCCTGACTTTC. The encoded protein is CASTRLNSGANVLTF.

This clonotype was recorded a few times. This rearrangement joins TRBV29-1 to TRBJ2-7; D is unresolved. The CDR3 runs to 12 residues. The V end lost 7 bases, the J end lost 2 bases, and 12 bases lay between the germline ends. Germline V lookup: CDR1 SQVTM, CDR2 ANQGSEA. In DNA, the CDR3 is TGCAGCGCCTTGGGCAGGCCCTACGAGCAGTACTTC. Its translation: CSALGRPYEQYF.

Turning to this clonotype: One end of the junction varies from germline; a read error may be responsible. The chain recombines TRBV4-2 with TRBJ2-5; no clear D. Germline CDR1 LGHNA, CDR2 YNFKEQ. This CDR3 is built from 14 residues. This chain's CDR3 is CASSQDRLQGTQYF. CDR3 sequence (DNA): TGTGCCAGCAGCCAAGATAGACTTCAAGGGACCCAGTACTTC.

This chain connects TRBV7-3 to TRBJ2-1, with a possible D match to TRBD2 (5 bases). This CDR3 contains 17 residues. Trimming took off 1 base at V and 9 bases at J, with 22 bases between the two ends. Germline-derived CDR1 and CDR2 are SGHTA and FQGTGA. For the CDR3, the DNA is TGTGCCAGCAGCTTAAGGCCATCTCTAGCCCCATGGGCTGAGCAGTTCTTC. Translating gives CASSLRPSLAPWAEQFF.

The chain recombines TRBV20-1 with TRBJ1-1; tentative D call: TRBD1 (6 bases). Germline V gene sequence: CDR1 DFQATT, CDR2 SNEGSKA (reference sequence). Trimming stripped 6 bases from V and 5 bases from J, with 19 bases between. The CDR3 spans 14 residues. This CDR3 reads CSARSQGIWTEAFF. The CDR3 DNA sequence: TGCAGTGCCCGCAGTCAGGGGATATGGACTGAAGCTTTCTTT.

The chain uses TRBV5-1 and TRBJ2-7; weak D call: TRBD1 (6 bases). V dropped 2 bases and J dropped 5 bases, with 17 bases sitting between them. The CDR3 is 15 amino acids. Germline V gene data show CDR1 as SGHRS and CDR2 as YFSETQ. The chain's CDR3 is CASSLEQGMRNEQYF. The CDR3 nucleotides read TGCGCCAGCAGCTTAGAACAGGGTATGAGGAACGAGCAGTACTTC.